The 18 T cell receptor beta chains below were found in one sample sequenced in a study of T-cell reconstitution after alpha-beta-depleted transplantation in children. A TCRbeta library incorporating unique molecular identifiers was prepared. TCRdb independently ran MiXCR on the PCR reads; one entry per CDR3 protein. This table holds 500,000 to 600,000 distinct CDR3 sequences, roughly 27% found once. The sequences come from PBMCs, collected before TCRalphabeta/CD19-depleted stem cell transplant. These receptors all stem from a boy less than two years old with Wiskott-Aldrich syndrome, due to receive a stem cell transplant.

This clonotype was seen more than once but under ten times. The chain couples TRBV15 to TRBJ2-7; D ambiguous. Between the trimmed V and J ends, which lost 0 bases and 3 bases, there was a span of 9 bases. CDR1 is LNHNV, CDR2 YYDKDF, per germline (reference sequence). The CDR3 covers 14 residues. DNA for the CDR3: TGTGCCACCAGCAGAGACTGGGGTAGCTACGAGCAGTACTTC. Its translation: CATSRDWGSYEQYF.

This chain joins TRBV12-3 or TRBV12-4 and TRBJ2-1; 7 bases map to TRBD2. The CDR3 consists of 12 residues. V shed 8 bases, J shed 4 bases, and the junction held 2 bases outside the gene matches. CDR3: CASGRGYNEQFF. The CDR3 DNA is TGTGCCAGCGGGAGGGGTTACAATGAGCAGTTCTTC.

Here the CDR3 reads CASSLGTGPRGETQYF. DNA of the CDR3: TGCGCCAGCAGCTTGGGGACAGGGCCAAGGGGAGAGACCCAGTACTTC. This chain connects TRBV5-1 to TRBJ2-5, with TRBD1 matching over 8 bases. This CDR3 spans 16 amino acids. V shed 0 bases and J 4 bases; nucleotides not matched to a gene: 8. Germline V CDR1 and CDR2: SGHRS, YFSETQ.

This clonotype was seen more than once but under ten times. V usage is TRBV20-1 and J usage is TRBJ2-1; a possible D gene is TRBD2 (5 bases). CDR3 length: 17 residues. Germline V CDR1 and CDR2: DFQATT, SNEGSKA (reference sequence). Trimming removed 3 bases from V and 3 bases from J, with 21 bases in between. The CDR3 protein is CSARNQTILPLYNEQFF. DNA of the CDR3: TGCAGTGCTAGGAACCAGACTATACTCCCCCTCTACAATGAGCAGTTCTTC.

The chain uses TRBV11-2 and TRBJ2-1, with TRBD2 matching 12 bases. The CDR3 is 15 amino acids. V gave up 8 bases and J gave up 8 bases; unmatched junction bases: 10. Germline V gene sequence: CDR1 SGHAT, CDR2 FQNNGV. The CDR3 region has the DNA TGTGCCAGCGCCAAGACTAGCGGGAGTTTCGATGAGCAGTTCTTC. It is translated as CASAKTSGSFDEQFF.

The chain links TRBV5-1 to TRBJ2-2; D assignment may be TRBD1 or TRBD2 (5 bases each). Germline CDR1 SGHRS, CDR2 YFSETQ. The CDR3 is 14 amino acids. Trimming removed 2 bases from V and 7 bases from J, with 12 bases in between. The chain's CDR3 is CASSFEGRVGELFF. In nucleotides, the CDR3 is TGCGCCAGCAGCTTCGAGGGGCGCGTCGGGGAGCTGTTTTTT.

The table lists this clonotype with a few counts. V and J are TRBV2 and TRBJ1-1, with TRBD1 as a possible D gene (5 bases). Trimming cost V 2 bases and J 4 bases, with 17 bases left between them. The CDR3 sequence is 16 residues long. CDR1 SNHLY and CDR2 FYNNEI come from the germline V gene. The CDR3 DNA sequence: TGTGCCAGCAGTGAAAGGCTGGGGCGCCGACCCACTGAAGCTTTCTTT. Translated, it gives CASSERLGRRPTEAFF. Full variable domain (rest looked up from reference TRBV2 and TRBJ1-1): EPEVTQTPSHQVTQMGQEVILRCVPISNHLYFYWYRQILGQKVEFLVSFYNNEISEKSEIFDDQFSVERPDGSNFTLKIRSTKLEDSAMYFCASSERLGRRPTEAFFGQGTRLTVV.

This clonotype was seen more than once but under ten times. The chain has TRBV12-3 or TRBV12-4 and TRBJ1-5; 8 bases map to TRBD1. The junction had 8 bases not matched to a gene; V was cut back by 5 bases and J by 5 bases. The CDR3 has 15 residues. The CDR3 DNA reads TGTGCCAGCAGTCCCGACAGGGGAATTGATCAGCCCCAGCATTTT. Protein product: CASSPDRGIDQPQHF.

In DNA form, the CDR3 reads TGTGCCAGCAGTTACGGGGGGACAGGAAACATTCAGTACTTC. It translates to CASSYGGTGNIQYF. V gene TRBV6-5 combines with J gene TRBJ2-4, with 8 bases matching TRBD1. V trimming: 2 bases; J trimming: 6 bases; junction bases outside the gene matches: 3. This CDR3 has 14 amino acids. The germline CDR1 and CDR2 sequences are MNHEY and SVGAGI.

Regarding this clonotype: Because the CDR3 is missing its conserved closing phenylalanine or tryptophan, this is likely a read error. The CDR3 region is CAISESWTGDSGANVLTS. For the CDR3, the DNA is TGTGCCATCAGTGAGTCGTGGACGGGGGACTCTGGGGCCAACGTCCTGACTTCC. V usage is TRBV10-3 and J usage is TRBJ2-6, with D maybe TRBD2 (6 bases). This CDR3 region has 18 residues. V was clipped by 0 bases and J by 0 bases, with 12 bases between them. CDR1 is ENHRY and CDR2 is SYGVKD in the germline V gene.

The chain links TRBV27 to TRBJ2-5, with D uncertain. The CDR3 spans 10 residues. V was trimmed by 6 bases and J by 9 bases, leaving 8 bases between them. Per the germline V gene, CDR1 is MNHEY and CDR2 is SMNVEV (reference sequence). Here the CDR3 reads CASSPKAQYF. CDR3 nucleotide sequence: TGTGCCAGCAGCCCGAAGGCCCAGTACTTC.

This clonotype appeared a few times. The J gene is TRBJ2-7, the V gene TRBV5-1; D may be TRBD1 (5 bases). The CDR3 is 15 amino acids. CDR1 and CDR2 (germline): SGHRS, YFSETQ. The V and J ends lost 4 bases and 5 bases respectively, with 19 bases between them. This chain's CDR3 is CASSPLKGLQDEQYF. The CDR3 region has the DNA TGCGCCAGCAGCCCCCTCAAGGGGCTCCAAGACGAGCAGTACTTC. The full variable domain, with the rest looked up from reference TRBV5-1 and TRBJ2-7, is KAGVTQTPRYLIKTRGQQVTLSCSPISGHRSVSWYQQTPGQGLQFLFEYFSETQRNKGNFPGRFSGRQFSNSRSEMNVSTLELGDSALYLCASSPLKGLQDEQYFGPGTRLTVT.

This clonotype was seen a handful of times. The chain employs TRBV28 and TRBJ2-1; 7 bases are a match to TRBD1. Unmatched junction bases numbered 2, after V lost 5 bases and J lost 7 bases. CDR3 length: 12 residues. Germline-derived CDR1 and CDR2 are MDHEN and SYDVKM. The CDR3 is CASSEGANEQFF. The DNA of the CDR3 is TGTGCCAGCAGTGAGGGGGCGAATGAGCAGTTCTTC.

This clonotype showed up just a few times. The genes are TRBV2 and TRBJ2-3; perhaps D is TRBD1 or TRBD2 (5 bases each). Germline CDR1 and CDR2: SNHLY and FYNNEI. Trimming pared 8 bases from V and 2 bases from J, leaving 17 bases between. The CDR3 loop spans 15 amino acids. CDR3 DNA sequence: TGTGCCAGCGGTTCAGAGGGGCGTTACACAGATACGCAGTATTTT. Protein product: CASGSEGRYTDTQYF.

The sample holds a few counts of this clonotype. The chain couples TRBV15 to TRBJ2-5; D is possibly TRBD1 (5 bases). The CDR3 is 15 amino acids. The V gene lost 0 bases and the J gene lost 3 bases, with 11 bases spanning the gap. Germline CDR1 reads LNHNV; CDR2 reads YYDKDF (reference sequence). CDR3 nucleotides: TGTGCCACCAGCAGAGATTTGGGCAGGGAAGAGACCCAGTACTTC. As protein: CATSRDLGREETQYF. Full variable domain (missing parts from reference TRBV15 and TRBJ2-5): DAMVIQNPRYQVTQFGKPVTLSCSQTLNHNVMYWYQQKSSQAPKLLFHYYDKDFNNEADTPDNFQSRRPNTSFCFLDIRSPGLGDTAMYLCATSRDLGREETQYFGPGTRLLVL.

This clonotype occurred once. The junction does not match germline at one end; this may be a read error. V is TRBV5-1 and J is TRBJ2-1; 10 nucleotides match TRBD2. Germline CDR1 is SGHRS and CDR2 is YFSETQ. The length of the CDR3 is 17 residues. CDR3 loop: CASSLEASGRDYNEQLF. The CDR3 region has the DNA TGCGCCAGCAGCTTGGAGGCTAGCGGGAGAGACTACAATGAGCAGCTCTTC.

V and J are TRBV18 and TRBJ2-1; tentative D call: TRBD1 (6 bases). CDR1 is KGHSH and CDR2 is LQKENI in the germline V gene. Between the trimmed V and J ends, which lost 0 bases and 1 base, there was a span of 13 bases. The CDR3 runs 17 residues. The DNA of the CDR3 is TGTGCCAGCTCACCACCGAGGGGCAGGGGTTCCTACAATGAGCAGTTCTTC. This encodes CASSPPRGRGSYNEQFF.

This clonotype has a single count. The V call is TRBV5-1, the J call TRBJ1-2, with D perhaps TRBD1 (5 bases). V gave up 3 bases and J gave up 0 bases, with 18 bases separating them. From germline, CDR1 is SGHRS and CDR2 YFSETQ. The CDR3 has 17 residues. The chain's CDR3 is CASSSHGVGAANYGYTF. The CDR3 DNA reads as TGCGCCAGCAGCTCGCATGGGGTTGGGGCCGCTAACTATGGCTACACCTTC.